The 10 T cell receptor beta chains below all came from one sample that was sequenced in a study of control samples from healthy donors and cancer patients. The assay was immunoSEQ multiplex PCR, and TCRdb's table has in-frame clones only and misses some. The profile shows under 75,000 clones, just over 90% of them singletons. The sequencing input was PBMCs. The receptors here all came from a woman aged 50 to 60 with colorectal cancer.

The rearrangement joins TRBV7-2 to TRBJ2-3; D is ambiguous. From germline, CDR1 is SGHTA and CDR2 FQGNSA. CDR3 size: 15 residues. Deletions cut 2 bases from V and 4 bases from J, with 13 bases between. The CDR3 DNA reads as TGTGCCAGCAGCTTAATCGCTAGTGTGGCAGATACGCAGTATTTT. Its protein is CASSLIASVADTQYF.

The V call is TRBV23-1, the J call TRBJ1-1; D may be TRBD1 (5 bases). TRBV23-1 is an ORF, and what it does is uncertain. V shed 0 bases and J shed 0 bases, with 20 bases lying between them. The CDR3 is 19 amino acids. DNA for the CDR3: TGCGCCAGCAGTCAATCGATGGGGCACAGCTTAATTTTGAACACTGAAGCTTTCTTT. Protein product: CASSQSMGHSLILNTEAFF.

This clone was seen a single time. The chain carries TRBV6-1 and TRBJ1-6; weak D call: TRBD1 (5 bases). V lost 7 bases and J 12 bases, leaving 16 bases between the germline ends. CDR1 MNHNS and CDR2 SASEGT come from the germline V gene. CDR3 length: 13 amino acids. CDR3 in amino acids: CASTGPQALPLHF. In DNA, the CDR3 is TGTGCCAGCACGGGACCCCAGGCGTTACCCCTCCACTTT.

V and J are TRBV7-3 and TRBJ2-1; D could derive from TRBD1 or TRBD2 (5 bases each). This CDR3 contains 14 residues. Germline V gene sequence: CDR1 SGHTA, CDR2 FQGTGA. V gave up 2 bases and J gave up 7 bases, with 12 bases separating them. The DNA of the CDR3 is TGTGCCAGCAGCTTATCGGGACCAGCAAATGAGCAGTTCTTC. Amino acids: CASSLSGPANEQFF.

The chain couples TRBV7-8 to TRBJ1-5; 8 bases map to TRBD1. Germline V lookup: CDR1 SGHVS, CDR2 FQNEAQ. The CDR3 spans 13 residues. J lost 9 bases, V lost 8 bases, and 9 bases had no gene match. The CDR3 loop reads CASGQGPMWPQHF. CDR3 sequence (DNA): TGTGCCAGCGGACAGGGCCCCATGTGGCCCCAGCATTTT.

The rearrangement links TRBV5-1 to TRBJ2-2, with a tentative D call TRBD2 (6 bases). This CDR3 is 14 amino acids long. From germline, CDR1 is SGHRS and CDR2 YFSETQ. Trimming pared 4 bases from V and 6 bases from J, leaving 13 bases between. For the CDR3, the DNA is TGCGCCAGCAGCCTTGCGGGATCGTCCGGGGAGCTGTTTTTT. This sequence encodes CASSLAGSSGELFF. The entire variable domain, with the rest obtained from reference TRBV5-1 and TRBJ2-2, is as follows: KAGVTQTPRYLIKTRGQQVTLSCSPISGHRSVSWYQQTPGQGLQFLFEYFSETQRNKGNFPGRFSGRQFSNSRSEMNVSTLELGDSALYLCASSLAGSSGELFFGEGSRLTVL.

This sequence joins TRBV19 and TRBJ1-6, with TRBD1 matching 7 bases. The CDR3 loop spans 15 amino acids. Germline-derived CDR1 and CDR2 are LNHDA and SQIVND (reference sequence). After removal of 7 bases from V and 0 bases from J, the junction contained 3 bases not matched to a gene. This chain's CDR3 is CASTTGVSYNSPLHF. The CDR3 bases are TGTGCCAGTACTACAGGGGTCTCCTATAATTCACCCCTCCACTTT.

The chain recombines TRBV11-2 with TRBJ2-2; D unresolved. Trimming took off 5 bases at V and 0 bases at J, with 13 bases between the two ends. Germline values: CDR1 SGHAT, CDR2 FQNNGV. The CDR3 sequence is 16 residues long. The CDR3 DNA reads TGTGCCAGCAGCCGAACAGCATTAGCGAACACCGGGGAGCTGTTTTTT. Amino acid sequence: CASSRTALANTGELFF. The full variable domain, its missing parts supplied by reference TRBV11-2 and TRBJ2-2, is EAGVAQSPRYKIIEKRQSVAFWCNPISGHATLYWYQQILGQGPKLLIQFQNNGVVDDSQLPKDRFSAERLKGVDSTLKIQPAKLEDSAVYLCASSRTALANTGELFFGEGSRLTVL.

The chain couples TRBV11-2 to TRBJ1-1; 9 bases map to TRBD1. Germline trimming cut 5 bases from V and 4 bases from J; bases unmatched to any gene: 8. There are 15 residues in the CDR3. The germline gives CDR1 SGHAT, CDR2 FQNNGV. CDR3 sequence: CASSTEGTGITEAFF. The CDR3 DNA reads as TGTGCCAGCAGCACTGAAGGGACAGGGATCACTGAAGCTTTCTTT. Combining the CDR3 with reference TRBV11-2 and TRBJ1-1 gives the whole variable domain EAGVAQSPRYKIIEKRQSVAFWCNPISGHATLYWYQQILGQGPKLLIQFQNNGVVDDSQLPKDRFSAERLKGVDSTLKIQPAKLEDSAVYLCASSTEGTGITEAFFGQGTRLTVV.

The chain uses TRBV5-1 and TRBJ1-2, with D perhaps TRBD1 (6 bases). The germline gives CDR1 SGHRS, CDR2 YFSETQ. Trimming pared 4 bases from V and 0 bases from J, leaving 22 bases between. The CDR3 runs 18 residues. CDR3 bases: TGCGCCAGCAGCCAAGCCGGACAGTCACTTTTAACTAACTATGGCTACACCTTC. Its protein product is CASSQAGQSLLTNYGYTF.